This TCR beta chain was sequenced for a study of TIL therapy for anti-PD-1-resistant metastatic lung cancer. Noted time point: pre-treatment sample, taken before nivolumab and TIL therapy. This was the immunoSEQ v3 assay. Sequencing used immunoSEQ multiplex PCR; TCRdb keeps in-frame clones, though not all of them. This table holds under 70,000 clones, around nine tenths found once. The CDR3 sequence is 14 residues long. With V trimmed by 5 bases and J by 8 bases, 9 bases remained unmatched. Looked up from germline, CDR1 is MGHRA and CDR2 is YSYEKL. This TCR derives from a person aged 25 to 79 with non-small cell lung cancer. Sequencing used blood, obtained at baseline. The chain combines TRBV4-1 with TRBJ1-2, with TRBD1 matching 9 bases. As DNA, the CDR3 is TGCGCCAGCAGCGACCTAACAGGGGGCCGAGGCTACACCTTC. This codes for CASSDLTGGRGYTF.